This T cell receptor (beta chain) was captured in a study of TIL therapy for anti-PD-1-resistant metastatic lung cancer. Sequencing used immunoSEQ v3. Assay used: immunoSEQ multiplex PCR; TCRdb lists only in-frame clones, some missing. The sample carries about 15,000 clones, about 84% recorded once. As for time point: pre-treatment sample, taken before nivolumab and TIL therapy. The CDR3 runs 13 residues. Trimming left V 0 bases short and J 10 bases short, with 11 bases between. Germline CDR1 SGDLS, CDR2 YYNGEE. This sample comprised blood, obtained at baseline. The chain is built from TRBV9 and TRBJ2-1; weak D call: TRBD1 (5 bases). The clonotype comes from a person aged 25-80 years with non-small cell lung cancer. Here the CDR3 DNA reads TGTGCCAGCAGCGTAGGAAGGGGTAGCGAGCAGTTCTTC. Protein product: CASSVGRGSEQFF.